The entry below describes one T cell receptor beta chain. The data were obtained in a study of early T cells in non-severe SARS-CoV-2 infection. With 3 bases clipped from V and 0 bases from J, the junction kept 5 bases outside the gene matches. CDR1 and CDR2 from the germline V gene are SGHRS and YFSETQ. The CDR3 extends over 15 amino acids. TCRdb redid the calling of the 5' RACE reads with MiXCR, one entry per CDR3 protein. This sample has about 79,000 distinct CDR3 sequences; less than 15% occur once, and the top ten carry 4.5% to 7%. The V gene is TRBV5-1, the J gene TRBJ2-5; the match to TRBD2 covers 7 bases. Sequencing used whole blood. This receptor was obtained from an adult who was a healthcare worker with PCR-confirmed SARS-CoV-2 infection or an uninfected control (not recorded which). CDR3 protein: CASSSSSGYQETQYF. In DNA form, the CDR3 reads TGCGCCAGCAGCTCCTCTAGCGGCTACCAAGAGACCCAGTACTTC.